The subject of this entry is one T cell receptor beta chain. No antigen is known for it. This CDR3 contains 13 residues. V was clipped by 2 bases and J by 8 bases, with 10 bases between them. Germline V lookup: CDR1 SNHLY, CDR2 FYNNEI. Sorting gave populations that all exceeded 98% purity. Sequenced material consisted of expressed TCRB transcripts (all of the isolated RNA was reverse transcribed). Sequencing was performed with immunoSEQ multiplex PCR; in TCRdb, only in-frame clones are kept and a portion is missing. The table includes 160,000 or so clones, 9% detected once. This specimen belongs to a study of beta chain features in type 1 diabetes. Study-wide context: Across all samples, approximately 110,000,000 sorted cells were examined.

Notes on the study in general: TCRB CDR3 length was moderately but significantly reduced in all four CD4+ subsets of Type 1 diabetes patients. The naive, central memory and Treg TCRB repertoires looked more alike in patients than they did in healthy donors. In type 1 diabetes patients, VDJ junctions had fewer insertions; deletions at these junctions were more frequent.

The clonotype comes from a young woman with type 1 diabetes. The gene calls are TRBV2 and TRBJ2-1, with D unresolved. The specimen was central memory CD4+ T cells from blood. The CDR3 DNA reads TGTGCCAGCAGTGAATACTTGAAGCATGAGCAGTTCTTC. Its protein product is CASSEYLKHEQFF.